What follows is one T cell receptor (beta chain) and its context. Relapse after autologous stem cell transplantation occurred in every patient, and brentuximab vedotin exposure varied. The sample is drawn from a study of PD-1 blockade in classical Hodgkin lymphoma. Assay: immunoSEQ multiplex PCR; the TCRdb copy retains only in-frame clones and omits some. The sample holds around 30,000 clones, roughly 70% seen once. The V gene's germline CDR1 is SGHVS and CDR2 FQNEAQ. CDR3 size: 16 residues. V was trimmed by 1 base and J by 0 bases, leaving 12 bases between them. Material: peripheral blood mononuclear cells (PBMCs), obtained before the second cycle of nivolumab. This receptor was obtained from a human donor with classical Hodgkin lymphoma. This chain connects TRBV7-8 to TRBJ1-2; D is unresolved. CDR3 sequence: CASSLGRWGANYGYTF. In DNA, the CDR3 is TGTGCCAGCAGCTTAGGGAGGTGGGGTGCTAACTATGGCTACACCTTC.